This T cell receptor (beta chain) was obtained from a study of technical replicates of blood from a handful of donors. Looked up from germline, CDR1 is ENHRY and CDR2 is SYGVKD. Trimming removed 3 bases from V and 1 base from J, with 10 bases in between. The CDR3 sequence is 15 residues long. The assay was immunoSEQ multiplex PCR, and TCRdb's table has in-frame clones only and misses some. The data show more than 75,000 clones, 85% to 95% seen once. The TCR was taken from a human donor in good health. This sequence joins TRBV10-3 and TRBJ1-3; D is possibly TRBD1 (5 bases). What was sequenced was T cells isolated from PBMCs. CDR3 in DNA: TGTGCCATCAGTGACCCGGACACTTCTGGAAACACCATATATTTT. Protein: CAISDPDTSGNTIYF.